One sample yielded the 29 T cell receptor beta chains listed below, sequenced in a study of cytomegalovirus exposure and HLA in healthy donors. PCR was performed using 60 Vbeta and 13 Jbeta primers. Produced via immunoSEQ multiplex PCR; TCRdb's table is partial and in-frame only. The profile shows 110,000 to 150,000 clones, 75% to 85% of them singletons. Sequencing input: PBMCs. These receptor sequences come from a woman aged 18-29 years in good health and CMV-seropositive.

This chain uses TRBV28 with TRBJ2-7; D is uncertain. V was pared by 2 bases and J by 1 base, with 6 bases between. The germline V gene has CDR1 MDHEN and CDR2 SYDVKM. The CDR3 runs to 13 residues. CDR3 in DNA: TGTGCCAGCAGTTTAAGCCGGTCCTACGAGCAGTACTTC. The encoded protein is CASSLSRSYEQYF.

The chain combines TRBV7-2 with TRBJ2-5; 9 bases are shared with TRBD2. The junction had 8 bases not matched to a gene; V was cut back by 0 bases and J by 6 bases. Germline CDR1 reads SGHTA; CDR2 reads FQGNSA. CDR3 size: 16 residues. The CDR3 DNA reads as TGTGCCAGCAGCTTAGCGGGGCGGGGGGGTGTAAAGACCCAGTACTTC. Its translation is CASSLAGRGGVKTQYF. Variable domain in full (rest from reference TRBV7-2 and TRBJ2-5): GAGVSQSPSNKVTEKGKDVELRCDPISGHTALYWYRQSLGQGLEFLIYFQGNSAPDKSGLPSDRFSAERTGGSVSTLTIQRTQQEDSAVYLCASSLAGRGGVKTQYFGPGTRLLVL.

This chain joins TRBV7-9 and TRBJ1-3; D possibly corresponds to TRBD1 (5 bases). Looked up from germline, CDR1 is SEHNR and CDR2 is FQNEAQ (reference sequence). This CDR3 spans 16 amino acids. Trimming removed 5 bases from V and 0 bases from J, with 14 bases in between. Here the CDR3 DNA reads TGTGCCAGCAGCGCGCTACAGGCCCCCTCTGGAAACACCATATATTTT. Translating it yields CASSALQAPSGNTIYF.

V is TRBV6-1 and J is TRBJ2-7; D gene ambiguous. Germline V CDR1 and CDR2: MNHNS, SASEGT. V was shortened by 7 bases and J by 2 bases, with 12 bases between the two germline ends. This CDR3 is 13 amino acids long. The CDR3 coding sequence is TGTGCCAGCACGGAGCGTCAGACCTACGAGCAGTACTTC. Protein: CASTERQTYEQYF.

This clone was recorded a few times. CDR3 coding DNA: TGTGCCAGCAGCTTAGGGACTAGCCAAGAGACCCAGTACTTC. It yields the protein CASSLGTSQETQYF. The chain employs TRBV11-3 and TRBJ2-5, with 7 bases that match TRBD2. Germline values: CDR1 SGHNT, CDR2 YENEEA. Trimming removed 1 base from V and 1 base from J; junction bases left unmatched: 0. CDR3 size: 14 residues.

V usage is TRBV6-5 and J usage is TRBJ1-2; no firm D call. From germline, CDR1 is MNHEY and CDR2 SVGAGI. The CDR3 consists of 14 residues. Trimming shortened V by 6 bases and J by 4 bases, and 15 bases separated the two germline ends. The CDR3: CASSSPSEFYGYTF. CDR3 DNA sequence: TGTGCCAGCAGCTCCCCATCGGAGTTCTATGGCTACACCTTC.

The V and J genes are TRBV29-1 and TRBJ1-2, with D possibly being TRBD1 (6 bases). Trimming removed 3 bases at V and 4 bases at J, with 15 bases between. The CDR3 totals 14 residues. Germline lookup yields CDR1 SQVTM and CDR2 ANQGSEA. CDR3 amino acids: CSVDHSTGIYGYTF. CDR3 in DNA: TGCAGCGTTGATCATTCTACAGGGATCTATGGCTACACCTTC.

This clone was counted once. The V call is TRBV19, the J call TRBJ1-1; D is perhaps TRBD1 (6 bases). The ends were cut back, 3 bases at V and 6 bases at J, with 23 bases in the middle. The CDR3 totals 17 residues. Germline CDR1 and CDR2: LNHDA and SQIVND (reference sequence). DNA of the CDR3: TGTGCCAGTAGTATGGGGAACGGACAGCGCGATAACGCTGAAGCTTTCTTT. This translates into CASSMGNGQRDNAEAFF.

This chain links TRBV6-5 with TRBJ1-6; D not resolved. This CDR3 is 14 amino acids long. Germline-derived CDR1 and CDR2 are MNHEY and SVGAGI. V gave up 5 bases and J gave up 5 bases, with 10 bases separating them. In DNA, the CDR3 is TGTGCCAGCAGTACCGGGGTCCATAATTCACCCCTCCACTTT. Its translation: CASSTGVHNSPLHF.

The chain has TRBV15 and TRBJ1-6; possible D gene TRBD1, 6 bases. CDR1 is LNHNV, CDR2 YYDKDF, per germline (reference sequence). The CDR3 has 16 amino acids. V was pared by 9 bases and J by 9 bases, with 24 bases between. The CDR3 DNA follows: TGTGCCACTAGTAGACAATGGGGGCAGATAGGTTCACCCCTCCACTTT. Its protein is CATSRQWGQIGSPLHF.

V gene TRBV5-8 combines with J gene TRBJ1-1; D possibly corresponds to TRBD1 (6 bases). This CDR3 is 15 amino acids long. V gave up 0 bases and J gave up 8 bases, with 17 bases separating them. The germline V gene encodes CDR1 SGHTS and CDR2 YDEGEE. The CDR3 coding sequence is TGTGCCAGCAGCTTGGAGACAGGACCCCATGGGGAAGCTTTCTTT. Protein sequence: CASSLETGPHGEAFF.

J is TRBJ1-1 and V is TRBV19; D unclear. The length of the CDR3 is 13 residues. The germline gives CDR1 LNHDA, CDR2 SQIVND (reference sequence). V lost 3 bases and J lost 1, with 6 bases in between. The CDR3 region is CASSMTRNTEAFF. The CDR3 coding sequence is TGTGCCAGTAGTATGACTAGGAACACTGAAGCTTTCTTT. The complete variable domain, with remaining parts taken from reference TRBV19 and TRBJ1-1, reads DGGITQSPKYLFRKEGQNVTLSCEQNLNHDAMYWYRQDPGQGLRLIYYSQIVNDFQKGDIAEGYSVSREKKESFPLTVTSAQKNPTAFYLCASSMTRNTEAFFGQGTRLTVV.

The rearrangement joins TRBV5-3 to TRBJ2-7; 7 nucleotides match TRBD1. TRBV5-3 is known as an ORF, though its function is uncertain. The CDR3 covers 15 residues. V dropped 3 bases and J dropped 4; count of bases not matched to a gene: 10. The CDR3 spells CARSSIRQGLYEQYF. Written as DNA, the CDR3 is TGTGCCAGAAGCTCGATCCGACAGGGATTGTACGAGCAGTACTTC.

The CDR3 bases are TGTGCCAGCAGCTTAGGTGCGACAATTGTCCATGAGCAGTTCTTC. Its translation is CASSLGATIVHEQFF. The rearrangement joins TRBV7-6 to TRBJ2-1, with unresolved D. The length of the CDR3 is 15 residues. V was clipped by 1 base and J by 8 bases, with 15 bases between them. In germline, CDR1 is SGHVS, CDR2 FNYEAQ.

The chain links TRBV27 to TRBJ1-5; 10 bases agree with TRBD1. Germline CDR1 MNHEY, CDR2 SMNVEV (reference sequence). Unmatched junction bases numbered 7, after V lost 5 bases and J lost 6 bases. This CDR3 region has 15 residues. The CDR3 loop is CASSIRQGAGQPQHF. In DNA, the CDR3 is TGTGCCAGCAGTATCCGACAGGGGGCAGGTCAGCCCCAGCATTTT.

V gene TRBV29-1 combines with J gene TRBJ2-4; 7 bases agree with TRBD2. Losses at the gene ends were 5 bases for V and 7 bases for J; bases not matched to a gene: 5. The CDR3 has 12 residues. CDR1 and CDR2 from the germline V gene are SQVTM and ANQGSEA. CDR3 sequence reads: CSVRGGENIQYF. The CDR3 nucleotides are TGCAGCGTTCGTGGGGGGGAGAACATTCAGTACTTC.

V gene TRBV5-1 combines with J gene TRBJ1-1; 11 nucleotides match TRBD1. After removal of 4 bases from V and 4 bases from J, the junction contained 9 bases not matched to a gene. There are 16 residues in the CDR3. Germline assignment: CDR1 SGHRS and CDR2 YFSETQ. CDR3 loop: CASSRGQGAPGTEAFF. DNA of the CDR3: TGCGCCAGCAGCAGAGGACAGGGGGCGCCGGGCACTGAAGCTTTCTTT. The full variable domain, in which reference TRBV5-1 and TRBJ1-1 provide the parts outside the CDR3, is KAGVTQTPRYLIKTRGQQVTLSCSPISGHRSVSWYQQTPGQGLQFLFEYFSETQRNKGNFPGRFSGRQFSNSRSEMNVSTLELGDSALYLCASSRGQGAPGTEAFFGQGTRLTVV.

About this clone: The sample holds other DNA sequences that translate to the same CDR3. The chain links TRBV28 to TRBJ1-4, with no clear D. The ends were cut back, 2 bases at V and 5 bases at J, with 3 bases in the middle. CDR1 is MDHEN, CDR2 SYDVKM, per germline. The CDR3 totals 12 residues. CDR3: CASSLLNEKLFF. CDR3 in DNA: TGTGCCAGCAGTTTACTCAATGAAAAACTGTTTTTT. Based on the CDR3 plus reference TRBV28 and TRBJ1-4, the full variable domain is DVKVTQSSRYLVKRTGEKVFLECVQDMDHENMFWYRQDPGLGLRLIYFSYDVKMKEKGDIPEGYSVSREKKERFSLILESASTNQTSMYLCASSLLNEKLFFGSGTQLSVL.

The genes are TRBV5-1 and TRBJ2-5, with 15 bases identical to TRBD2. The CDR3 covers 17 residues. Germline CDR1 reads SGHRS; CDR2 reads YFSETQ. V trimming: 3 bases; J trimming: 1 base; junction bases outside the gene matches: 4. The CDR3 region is CASSSGLAGGTQETQYF. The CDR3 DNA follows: TGCGCCAGCAGCTCGGGACTAGCGGGGGGTACCCAAGAGACCCAGTACTTC.

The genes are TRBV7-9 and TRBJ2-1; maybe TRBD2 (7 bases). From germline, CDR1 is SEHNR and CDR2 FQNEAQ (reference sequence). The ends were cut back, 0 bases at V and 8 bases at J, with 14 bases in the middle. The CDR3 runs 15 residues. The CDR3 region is CASSLAGGRGDEQFF. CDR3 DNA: TGTGCCAGCAGCTTAGCGGGGGGGCGAGGTGATGAGCAGTTCTTC.

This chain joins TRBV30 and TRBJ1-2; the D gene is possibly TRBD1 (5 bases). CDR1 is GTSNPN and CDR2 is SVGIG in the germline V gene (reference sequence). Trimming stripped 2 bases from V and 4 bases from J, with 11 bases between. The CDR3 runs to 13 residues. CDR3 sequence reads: CAWSPRGIYGYTF. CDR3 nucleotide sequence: TGTGCCTGGAGTCCCCGGGGGATCTATGGCTACACCTTC.

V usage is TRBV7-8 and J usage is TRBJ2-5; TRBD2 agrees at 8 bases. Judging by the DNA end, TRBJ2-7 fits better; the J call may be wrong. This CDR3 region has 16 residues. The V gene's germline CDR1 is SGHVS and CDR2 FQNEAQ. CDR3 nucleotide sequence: TGTGCCAGCAGCTTACGTCAGCGGGGGTCCTCCTACGAGCAGTACTTC. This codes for CASSLRQRGSSYEQYF.

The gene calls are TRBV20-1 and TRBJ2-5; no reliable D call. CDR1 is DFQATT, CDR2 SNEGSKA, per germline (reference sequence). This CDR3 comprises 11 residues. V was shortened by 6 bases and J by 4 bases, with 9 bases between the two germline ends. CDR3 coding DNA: TGCAGTGCCGTCTTCGGAGAGACCCAGTACTTC. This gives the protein CSAVFGETQYF.

The CDR3 nucleotides read TGTGCCAGCAGTATCCCAAACAGGGGGCTGAATTACGAGCAGTACTTC. It translates to CASSIPNRGLNYEQYF. The rearrangement uses TRBV28 and TRBJ2-7; TRBD1 matches at 9 bases. J lost 4 bases, V lost 5 bases, and 12 bases had no gene match. Germline V lookup: CDR1 MDHEN, CDR2 SYDVKM. The CDR3 covers 16 residues.

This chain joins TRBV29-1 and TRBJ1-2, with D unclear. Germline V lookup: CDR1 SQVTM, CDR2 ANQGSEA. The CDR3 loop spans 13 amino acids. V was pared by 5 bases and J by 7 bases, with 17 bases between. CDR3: CSVTSRGGFGYTF. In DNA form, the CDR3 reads TGCAGCGTTACATCCCGGGGAGGGTTTGGCTACACCTTC.

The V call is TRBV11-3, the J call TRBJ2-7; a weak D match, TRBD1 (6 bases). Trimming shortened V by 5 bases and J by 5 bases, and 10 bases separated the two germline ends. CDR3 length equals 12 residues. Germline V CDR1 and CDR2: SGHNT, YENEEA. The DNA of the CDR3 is TGTGCCAGCAGCGCACAGGGACACGAGCAGTACTTC. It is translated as CASSAQGHEQYF.

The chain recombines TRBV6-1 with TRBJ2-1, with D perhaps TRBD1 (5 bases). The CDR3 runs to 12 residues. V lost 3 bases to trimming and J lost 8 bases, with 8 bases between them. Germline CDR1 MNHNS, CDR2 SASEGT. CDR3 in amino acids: CASSEQGDEQFF. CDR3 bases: TGTGCCAGCAGTGAGCAGGGCGATGAGCAGTTCTTC.

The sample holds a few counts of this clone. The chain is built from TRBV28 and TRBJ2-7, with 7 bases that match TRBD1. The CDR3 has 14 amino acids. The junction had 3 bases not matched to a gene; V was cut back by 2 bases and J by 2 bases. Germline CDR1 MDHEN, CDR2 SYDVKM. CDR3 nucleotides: TGTGCCAGCAGTTTAGGACAGGAAACCTACGAGCAGTACTTC. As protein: CASSLGQETYEQYF.

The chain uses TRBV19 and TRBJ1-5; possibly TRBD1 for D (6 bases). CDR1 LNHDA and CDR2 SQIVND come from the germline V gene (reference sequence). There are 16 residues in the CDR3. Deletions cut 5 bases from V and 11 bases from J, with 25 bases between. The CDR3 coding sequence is TGTGCCAGTAGTTGGGCGGGTCGGGGGGCCCAAGGGTCCCAGCATTTT. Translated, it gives CASSWAGRGAQGSQHF.